This T cell receptor (beta chain) was identified in a study of T cell changes during pregnancy in multiple sclerosis. With V trimmed by 1 base and J by 8 bases, 6 bases remained unmatched. CDR1 is MGHDK and CDR2 is SYGVNS in the germline V gene. The CDR3 has 16 amino acids. The data were produced by immunoSEQ multiplex PCR, yet TCRdb's version contains in-frame clones alone and is incomplete. The sample holds 90,000 to 100,000 clones, 92% seen once. The chain employs TRBV25-1 and TRBJ2-1; 12 bases are a match to TRBD2. Here the sequenced sample was peripheral blood, taken after pregnancy. This sequence was found in a female donor in good health, enrolled as a control in a pregnancy study. The CDR3 region has the DNA TGTGCCAGCAGTGAATGGTGGACTAGCGGGGAGGATGAGCAGTTCTTC. Its translation is CASSEWWTSGEDEQFF.